The sequence of this T cell receptor (beta chain) was determined in a study of blood T cell repertoires in COVID-19. The wider study: The United States, Italy and Spain provided the acute and convalescent COVID-19 samples. PBMCs, B-cell-depleted T cells, or T cells provided the cDNA or gDNA that made up the material.

Germline V gene lookup returns CDR1 SGHDN and CDR2 FVKESK. This CDR3 spans 14 amino acids. Trimming left V 0 bases short and J 0 bases short, with 5 bases between. In the authors' methods: Amplification of reference gene primers provided the estimated nucleated cell counts. This table comes from immunoSEQ multiplex PCR, and its TCRdb copy is limited to in-frame clones, with some not included. The V and J calls and clone size come from that table; D and trimming were worked out from the DNA. In the table there are roughly 130,000 clones, 84% of which are singletons. This receptor was taken from a woman aged 25 to 39 who had recovered from COVID-19. The source material was peripheral blood. The gene calls are TRBV14 and TRBJ1-1; D gene unclear. The CDR3 region has the DNA TGTGCCAGCAGCCAAGACAGGTTGAACACTGAAGCTTTCTTT. Translation: CASSQDRLNTEAFF.